Following are 2 T cell receptor beta chains from one sample sequenced in a study of vaccination effects on CD4 cells after COVID-19. The antigens of these receptors remain unknown. Assay used: immunoSEQ multiplex PCR; TCRdb lists only in-frame clones, some missing. The repertoire holds 25,000 to 35,000 clones, with about two thirds as singletons. Ahead of sequencing, the ViraFEST assay grew antigen-specific CD4+ T cells using viral peptide pools. Subsequent to a culture period of approximately 11 days, CD4+ T cells were isolated. Each participant was administered two doses of either the BNT162b2 or the mRNA-1273 vaccine. This sample comprised CD4+ T cells from PBMCs cultured with SARS-CoV-2 spike peptides, obtained after COVID-19 vaccination. The source is a human donor who received a COVID-19 vaccine.

The chain carries TRBV4-1 and TRBJ2-6, with D possibly being TRBD2 (6 bases). With 1 base removed from V and 0 bases from J, the gap between germline ends came to 10 bases. The CDR3 sequence is 17 residues long. The germline gives CDR1 MGHRA, CDR2 YSYEKL. CDR3 in DNA: TGCGCCAGCAGCCAAGGACTAGGGAGCTCTGGGGCCAACGTCCTGACTTTC. Translating it yields CASSQGLGSSGANVLTF.

The chain couples TRBV7-9 to TRBJ1-1; 7 nucleotides line up with TRBD1. The CDR3 contains 15 residues. Germline V gene sequence: CDR1 SEHNR, CDR2 FQNEAQ (reference sequence). V lost 5 bases, J lost 5 bases, and 11 bases stayed unmatched. CDR3 sequence: CASSHGSGGGTEAFF. In DNA, the CDR3 is TGTGCCAGCAGCCACGGATCAGGGGGAGGGACTGAAGCTTTCTTT.